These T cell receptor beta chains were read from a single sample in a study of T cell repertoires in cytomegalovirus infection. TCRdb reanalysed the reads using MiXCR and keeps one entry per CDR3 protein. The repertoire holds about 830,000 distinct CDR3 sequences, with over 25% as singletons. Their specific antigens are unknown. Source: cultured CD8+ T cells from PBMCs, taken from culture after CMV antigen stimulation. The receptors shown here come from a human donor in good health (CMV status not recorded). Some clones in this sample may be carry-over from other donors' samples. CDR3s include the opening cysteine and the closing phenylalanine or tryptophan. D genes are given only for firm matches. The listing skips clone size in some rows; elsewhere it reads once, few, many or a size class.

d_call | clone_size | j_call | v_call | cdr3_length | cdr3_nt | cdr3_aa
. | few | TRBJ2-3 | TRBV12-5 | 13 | TGTGCTAGTGGTTTGGCAAACACAGATACGCAGTATTTT | CASGLANTDTQYF
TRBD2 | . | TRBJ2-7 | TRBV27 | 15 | TGTGCCAGCAGTTTAAGACTAGCGGGGATATACGAGCAGTACTTC | CASSLRLAGIYEQYF
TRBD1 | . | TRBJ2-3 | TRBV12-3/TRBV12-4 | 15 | TGTGCCAGCAGGGACAGGGTGGGAGGCACAGATACGCAGTATTTT | CASRDRVGGTDTQYF
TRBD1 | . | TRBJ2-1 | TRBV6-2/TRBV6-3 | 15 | TGTGCCAGCAGTTACAACAGGGGGTTCTACAATGAGCAGTTCTTC | CASSYNRGFYNEQFF
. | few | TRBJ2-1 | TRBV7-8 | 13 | TGTGCCAGCAGCTTAGCGTCGGGGCGGGAGCAGTTCTTC | CASSLASGREQFF
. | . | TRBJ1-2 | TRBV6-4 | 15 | TGTGCCAGCAGTCTACGGGGAGATACAGGGCGAGGCTACACCTTC | CASSLRGDTGRGYTF
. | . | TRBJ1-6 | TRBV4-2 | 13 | TGTGCCAGCAGCCAAAGCGTCGCTCGACCCCTCCACTTT | CASSQSVARPLHF
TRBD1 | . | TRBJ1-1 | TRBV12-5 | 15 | TGTGCTAGTGGTTTCTCGACAGGGGTGAACACTGAAGCTTTCTTT | CASGFSTGVNTEAFF
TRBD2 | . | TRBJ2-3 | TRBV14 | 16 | TGTGCCAGCAGCCAATCAGCGGGGCTCAGCACAGATACGCAGTATTTT | CASSQSAGLSTDTQYF
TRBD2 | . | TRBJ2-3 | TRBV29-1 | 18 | TGCAGCGCGGTTACTAGCGGGGGGCCCAACGCGGTCACAGATACGCAGTATTTT | CSAVTSGGPNAVTDTQYF
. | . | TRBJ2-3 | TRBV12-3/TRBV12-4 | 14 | TGTGCCAGCAGTCCCCGACCTAACACAGATACGCAGTATTTT | CASSPRPNTDTQYF
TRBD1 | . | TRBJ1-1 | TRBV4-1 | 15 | TGCGCCAGCAGCCAAGCCCGGGACAGCTTCACTGAAGCTTTCTTT | CASSQARDSFTEAFF
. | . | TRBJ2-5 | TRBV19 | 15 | TGTGCCAGTAGTATAGAGGGAATGGCGCGTGAGACCCAGTACTTC | CASSIEGMARETQYF
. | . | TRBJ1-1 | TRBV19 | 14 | TGTGCCAGTAGTATTAATCGGCAGAGCACTGAAGCTTTCTTT | CASSINRQSTEAFF
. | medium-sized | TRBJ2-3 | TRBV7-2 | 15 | TGTGCCAGCAGCCCTAGCGCCCCCGGCACAGATACGCAGTATTTT | CASSPSAPGTDTQYF
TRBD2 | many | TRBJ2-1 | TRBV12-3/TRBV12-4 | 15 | TGTGCCAGCGTTAGCGGGTTTGCGGCCTACAATGAGCAGTTCTTC | CASVSGFAAYNEQFF
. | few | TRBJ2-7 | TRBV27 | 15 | TGTGCCAGCAGTTTGGGGCCGAAATTGCACTACGAGCAGTACTTC | CASSLGPKLHYEQYF
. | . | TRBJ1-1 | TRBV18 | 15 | TGTGCCAGCTCACGGGAAGTGGGGGGGTTGGCTGAAGCTTTCTTT | CASSREVGGLAEAFF
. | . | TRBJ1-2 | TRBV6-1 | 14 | TGTGCCAGCAGCCTCGAACAGGGAGGTTATGGCTACACCTTC | CASSLEQGGYGYTF
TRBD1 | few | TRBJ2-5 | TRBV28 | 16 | TGTGCCAGCAGTTTCCCGTCGACAGGGGGCTGGGAGACCCAGTACTTC | CASSFPSTGGWETQYF
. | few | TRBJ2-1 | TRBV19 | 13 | TGTGCCAGTAGTATAGTTGGATACAATGAGCAGTTCTTC | CASSIVGYNEQFF
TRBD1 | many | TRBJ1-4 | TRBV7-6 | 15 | TGTGCCAGCAGCAAGGCCGGGACAGTGAATGAAAAACTGTTTTTT | CASSKAGTVNEKLFF
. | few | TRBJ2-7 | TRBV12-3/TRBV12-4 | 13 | TGTGCCAGCACCCCAGGACTAATCCACGAGCAGTACTTC | CASTPGLIHEQYF
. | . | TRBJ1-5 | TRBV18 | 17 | TGTGCCAGCTCACCAAGACAGTCAGTAGTTGGCAATCAGCCCCAGCATTTT | CASSPRQSVVGNQPQHF
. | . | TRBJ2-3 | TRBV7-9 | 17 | TGTGCCAGCAGCTTCCCCGGGGGGCGGGAAAACACAGATACGCAGTATTTT | CASSFPGGRENTDTQYF
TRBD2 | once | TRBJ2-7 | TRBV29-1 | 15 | TGCAGCGTTCGGGGGGACGTAAAGGTACCCTACGAGCAGTACTTC | CSVRGDVKVPYEQYF
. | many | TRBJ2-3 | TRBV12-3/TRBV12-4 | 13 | TGTGCCAGCAGTTTATTCAGCACAGATACGCAGTATTTT | CASSLFSTDTQYF